The 23 T cell receptor beta chains listed next were all sequenced from one sample in a study of T cell responses to AZD1222 COVID-19 vaccine. This table comes from immunoSEQ multiplex PCR, and its TCRdb copy is limited to in-frame clones, with some not included. The table shows 100,000 to 150,000 clones, with around nine tenths occurring only once. This material consisted of peripheral blood, taken on day 0 of AZD1222 vaccination. The source of these receptors is an adult in good health.

This clone has a count of ten or more. The chain employs TRBV27 and TRBJ1-5; D unresolved. V was pared by 3 bases and J by 8 bases, with 14 bases between. The V gene's germline CDR1 is MNHEY and CDR2 SMNVEV (reference sequence). There are 14 residues in the CDR3. The CDR3 protein is CASSFQGMGEPQHF. CDR3 nucleotide sequence: TGTGCCAGCAGTTTTCAAGGAATGGGTGAGCCCCAGCATTTT.

The chain employs TRBV28 and TRBJ1-2, with TRBD1 matching over 8 bases. The CDR3 has 14 amino acids. The J segment lost 7 bases and the V segment lost 7 bases, leaving 11 bases of the junction unmatched. Germline V CDR1 and CDR2: MDHEN, SYDVKM. CDR3 DNA: TGTGCCAGCACCACAGAGGGGACAGGTGGTGGCTACACCTTC. Its translation is CASTTEGTGGGYTF.

This clone occurred once. The chain links TRBV2 to TRBJ1-2; D call uncertain. Germline assignment: CDR1 SNHLY and CDR2 FYNNEI. CDR3 length equals 13 residues. V dropped 1 base and J dropped 4 bases, with 7 bases sitting between them. As DNA, the CDR3 is TGTGCCAGCAGTGAAGGGCCTTTCTATGGCTACACCTTC. Amino acid sequence: CASSEGPFYGYTF.

The chain recombines TRBV19 with TRBJ2-2, with D perhaps being TRBD1 or TRBD2 (5 bases each). The ends were cut back, 3 bases at V and 5 bases at J, with 16 bases in the middle. Germline CDR1 LNHDA, CDR2 SQIVND (reference sequence). The CDR3 loop spans 16 amino acids. Here the CDR3 DNA reads TGTGCCAGTAGTATTTTCCCCGGGACGGGAACCGGGGAGCTGTTTTTT. Its translation is CASSIFPGTGTGELFF.

The chain links TRBV11-3 to TRBJ2-2, with 7 bases aligning to TRBD2. Germline CDR1 is SGHNT and CDR2 is YENEEA. The CDR3 consists of 16 residues. The V and J ends lost 1 base and 0 bases, in that order; junction bases with no gene match: 2. CDR3 nucleotides: TGTGCCAGCAGCTTAGGGCTAGCGGCGAACACCGGGGAGCTGTTTTTT. Translation gives CASSLGLAANTGELFF.

The chain joins TRBV4-1 to TRBJ1-4; D perhaps matches TRBD1 (6 bases). The CDR3 totals 19 residues. V was clipped by 2 bases and J by 8 bases, with 27 bases between them. CDR1 and CDR2 (germline): MGHRA, YSYEKL. CDR3 sequence (DNA): TGCGCCAGCAGCCAATTCGGGCCACCGACCCTCACTACAGGGGAAAAACTGTTTTTT. Translation: CASSQFGPPTLTTGEKLFF.

The chain carries TRBV2 and TRBJ2-3, with TRBD2 matching over 9 bases. The J segment lost 7 bases and the V segment lost 6 bases, leaving 5 bases of the junction unmatched. Germline V gene data show CDR1 as SNHLY and CDR2 as FYNNEI. The CDR3 is 13 residues long. The CDR3 spells CASRASGRYTQYF. The CDR3 DNA is TGTGCCAGCAGGGCCAGCGGGAGGTATACGCAGTATTTT.

The rearrangement joins TRBV5-1 to TRBJ2-3, with TRBD2 matching 11 bases. CDR1 and CDR2 from the germline V gene are SGHRS and YFSETQ. This CDR3 comprises 16 residues. Germline trimming cut 4 bases from V and 5 bases from J; bases unmatched to any gene: 9. CDR3 DNA sequence: TGCGCCAGCAGCCAAAATAGCGGGAGGGGTGAAGATACGCAGTATTTT. The encoded protein is CASSQNSGRGEDTQYF.

This chain uses TRBV10-2 with TRBJ2-2; no clear D. The CDR3 consists of 16 residues. Trimming removed 4 bases at V and 0 bases at J, with 12 bases between. Germline CDR1 is WSHSY and CDR2 is SAAADI. CDR3 protein: CASSGSESANTGELFF. CDR3 DNA: TGCGCCAGCAGTGGATCGGAGTCCGCGAACACCGGGGAGCTGTTTTTT.

This clone was picked up one time. The chain employs TRBV5-4 and TRBJ2-1; D is uncertain. There are 14 residues in the CDR3. Germline CDR1 and CDR2: SGHNT and YYREEE (reference sequence). The ends were cut back, 4 bases at V and 4 bases at J, with 12 bases in the middle. CDR3 nucleotides: TGTGCCAGCAGCACAAGGTCGGGTTACAATGAGCAGTTCTTC. Its protein is CASSTRSGYNEQFF.

The chain combines TRBV14 with TRBJ1-1; 8 bases match TRBD1. Germline loops: CDR1 SGHDN, CDR2 FVKESK. V lost 6 bases and J lost 9; bases outside the gene matches: 6. This CDR3 is built from 12 residues. CDR3 loop: CASSVGDRKAFF. In DNA form, the CDR3 reads TGTGCCAGCAGTGTCGGGGACAGGAAAGCTTTCTTT. The full variable domain, rest sourced from reference TRBV14 and TRBJ1-1, is EAGVTQFPSHSVIEKGQTVTLRCDPISGHDNLYWYRRVMGKEIKFLLHFVKESKQDESGMPNNRFLAERTGGTYSTLKVQPAELEDSGVYFCASSVGDRKAFFGQGTRLTVV.

The chain links TRBV15 to TRBJ2-6, with 12 positions matching TRBD1. Losses at the gene ends were 5 bases for V and 0 bases for J; bases not matched to a gene: 2. The CDR3 has 17 amino acids. Germline lookup yields CDR1 LNHNV and CDR2 YYDKDF (reference sequence). The CDR3 nucleotides are TGTGCCACCAGCTTGGGACAGGGGGCCTCTGGGGCCAACGTCCTGACTTTC. It is translated as CATSLGQGASGANVLTF.

The genes are TRBV5-4 and TRBJ1-2, with 8 nucleotides matching TRBD1. The length of the CDR3 is 16 residues. Germline V CDR1 and CDR2: SGHNT, YYREEE (reference sequence). V lost 4 bases, J lost 4 bases, and 12 bases stayed unmatched. CDR3 nucleotides: TGTGCCAGCAGCCCGGGCACCGACAGGGGAGCCTATGGCTACACCTTC. Amino acid sequence: CASSPGTDRGAYGYTF.

This chain connects TRBV5-1 to TRBJ2-1, with TRBD2 matching over 10 bases. The CDR3 contains 15 residues. Per the germline V gene, CDR1 is SGHRS and CDR2 is YFSETQ. The V gene end was trimmed by 0 bases and the J gene end by 12 bases; junction bases not matched to a gene: 9. The CDR3 here is CASSLGSGRVVRQFF. The CDR3 region has the DNA TGCGCCAGCAGCTTGGGAAGCGGGAGGGTCGTTCGGCAGTTCTTC.

This clone was detected a few times. The rearrangement uses TRBV29-1 and TRBJ2-3, with unresolved D. The CDR3 loop spans 15 amino acids. V was trimmed by 0 bases and J by 2 bases, leaving 12 bases between them. Germline-derived CDR1 and CDR2 are SQVTM and ANQGSEA. This CDR3 is CSVEERRQTTDTQYF. The DNA of the CDR3 is TGCAGCGTTGAAGAACGCAGGCAGACCACAGATACGCAGTATTTT.

This sequence joins TRBV28 and TRBJ2-7; D is possibly TRBD2 (6 bases). This CDR3 is built from 14 residues. The germline V and J ends were trimmed by 2 bases and 6 bases, with 14 bases remaining between them. Per the germline V gene, CDR1 is MDHEN and CDR2 is SYDVKM. The CDR3 sequence: CASSLLTLAREQYF. CDR3 DNA sequence: TGTGCCAGCAGTTTACTCACCCTAGCGCGCGAGCAGTACTTC.

This chain joins TRBV19 and TRBJ2-1, with TRBD2 matching over 10 bases. J gave up 4 bases and V 10 bases, and 7 bases lay outside the gene matches. The CDR3 spans 14 residues. CDR1 and CDR2 (germline): LNHDA, SQIVND (reference sequence). The CDR3 DNA reads TGTGCCACCACTTCTAGCGGGAGTTACAATGAGCAGTTCTTC. This encodes CATTSSGSYNEQFF.

The chain joins TRBV28 to TRBJ2-1; D is possibly TRBD2 (5 bases). Per the germline V gene, CDR1 is MDHEN and CDR2 is SYDVKM. V was cut by 5 bases and J by 0 bases, with 14 bases left in between. This CDR3 is built from 16 residues. This chain's CDR3 is CASSPLVGDSYNEQFF. In DNA form, the CDR3 reads TGTGCCAGCAGTCCGCTGGTGGGAGACTCCTACAATGAGCAGTTCTTC.

V gene TRBV19 combines with J gene TRBJ1-1; possible D gene TRBD1, 5 bases. The CDR3 contains 14 residues. V lost 5 bases and J lost 1, with 11 bases in between. Germline V CDR1 and CDR2: LNHDA, SQIVND (reference sequence). The CDR3 region has the DNA TGTGCCAGTAGTCCCAGGGTTGCGAACACTGAAGCTTTCTTT. This encodes CASSPRVANTEAFF. Full variable domain (outside the CDR3, taken from reference TRBV19 and TRBJ1-1): DGGITQSPKYLFRKEGQNVTLSCEQNLNHDAMYWYRQDPGQGLRLIYYSQIVNDFQKGDIAEGYSVSREKKESFPLTVTSAQKNPTAFYLCASSPRVANTEAFFGQGTRLTVV.

The rearrangement links TRBV5-1 to TRBJ2-5, with D perhaps being TRBD1 or TRBD2 (5 bases each). CDR1 is SGHRS, CDR2 YFSETQ, per germline. The CDR3 has 14 residues. V was trimmed by 0 bases and J by 4 bases, leaving 10 bases between them. CDR3 nucleotides: TGCGCCAGCAGCTTGGTGGGGGAAAGAGAGACCCAGTACTTC. It specifies CASSLVGERETQYF.

This clone appeared once. This rearrangement joins TRBV19 to TRBJ1-2; 11 bases agree with TRBD1. J was trimmed by 5 bases and V by 5 bases; bases with no gene match: 7. CDR1 is LNHDA and CDR2 is SQIVND in the germline V gene (reference sequence). CDR3 size: 15 residues. The CDR3 region is CASSPGQGVNYGYTF. The DNA for the CDR3 is TGTGCCAGTAGTCCGGGACAGGGGGTTAATTATGGCTACACCTTC.

This clone has a single count. The chain uses TRBV7-2 and TRBJ1-1, with D unclear. The V gene lost 0 bases and the J gene lost 1 base, with 12 bases spanning the gap. The CDR3 consists of 16 residues. Germline V CDR1 and CDR2: SGHTA, FQGNSA. The CDR3 is CASSLAPHRTNTEAFF. CDR3 DNA sequence: TGTGCCAGCAGCTTAGCCCCACACCGAACGAACACTGAAGCTTTCTTT.

In this sample, this clone turned up once. V usage is TRBV5-1 and J usage is TRBJ1-4, with D perhaps TRBD1 (6 bases). The CDR3 is 14 amino acids. Germline V gene data show CDR1 as SGHRS and CDR2 as YFSETQ. Trimming cost V 1 base and J 6 bases, with 10 bases left between them. CDR3 residues: CASSLSQGYEKLFF. The CDR3 DNA reads TGCGCCAGCAGCTTGAGCCAGGGGTATGAAAAACTGTTTTTT.